This passage covers 27 T cell receptor beta chains from one sample sequenced in a study of human T cells and chemical hapten exposure. TCRdb reanalysed the 5' RACE reads using MiXCR and keeps one entry per CDR3 protein. Among 75,000 or so distinct CDR3 sequences listed, about 15% were seen once. Unfractionated whole blood yielded the extracted total RNA. These receptor sequences come from a female donor in good health.

This clonotype was detected only a few times. This CDR3 reads CASSSIPLAGVWTDTQYF. The CDR3 nucleotides are TGTGCCAGCAGCTCAATTCCTCTAGCGGGGGTGTGGACAGATACGCAGTATTTT. J is TRBJ2-3 and V is TRBV11-2, with 10 bases fitting TRBD2. V trimming: 4 bases; J trimming: 3 bases; junction bases outside the gene matches: 13. There are 18 residues in the CDR3. Per germline, CDR1 SGHAT and CDR2 FQNNGV.

The gene calls are TRBV29-1 and TRBJ2-7; perhaps D is TRBD1 or TRBD2 (5 bases each). The CDR3 spans 13 residues. CDR1 and CDR2 from the germline V gene are SQVTM and ANQGSEA. In DNA form, the CDR3 reads TGCATCCCCGAGGGGCTTTCAGCATACGAGCAGTACTTC. Translating it yields CIPEGLSAYEQYF.

This clonotype has just a few counts. The chain carries TRBV9 and TRBJ2-3; D is ambiguous. Germline V CDR1 and CDR2: SGDLS, YYNGEE. Trimming left V 3 bases short and J 4 bases short, with 15 bases between. The CDR3 is made up of 15 amino acids. The CDR3 DNA follows: TGTGCCAGCAGCGCGTCAAGAACCCGCGCAGATACGCAGTATTTT. Encoded protein: CASSASRTRADTQYF.

This clonotype was seen a few times. V and J are TRBV5-4 and TRBJ2-3, with a weak D call TRBD2 (6 bases). V was trimmed by 5 bases and J by 2 bases, leaving 12 bases between them. Germline V gene lookup returns CDR1 SGHNT and CDR2 YYREEE (reference sequence). This CDR3 contains 14 residues. CDR3 protein: CASRSGTDTDTQYF. In DNA form, the CDR3 reads TGTGCCAGCAGATCCGGGACTGACACAGATACGCAGTATTTT. Looking up the rest from reference TRBV5-4 and TRBJ2-3 gives the full variable domain: ETGVTQSPTHLIKTRGQQVTLRCSSQSGHNTVSWYQQALGQGPQFIFQYYREEENGRGNFPPRFSGLQFPNYSSELNVNALELDDSALYLCASRSGTDTDTQYFGPGTRLTVL.

This clonotype showed up just a few times. The chain combines TRBV15 with TRBJ2-3; D gene ambiguous. The V and J ends lost 5 bases and 7 bases respectively, with 13 bases between them. The CDR3 totals 13 residues. Germline CDR1 is LNHNV and CDR2 is YYDKDF (reference sequence). The CDR3 nucleotides are TGTGCCACCAGCTCCCCCAGCGAAAATACGCAGTATTTT. Its protein product is CATSSPSENTQYF.

This clonotype was counted between two and nine times. This chain connects TRBV14 to TRBJ1-6, with 9 bases fitting TRBD1. Germline trimming cut 4 bases from V and 9 bases from J; bases unmatched to any gene: 7. The CDR3 loop spans 15 amino acids. Germline lookup yields CDR1 SGHDN and CDR2 FVKESK. CDR3 nucleotides: TGTGCCAGCAGCCCCATGGACAGGGGAGGTTCACCCCTCCACTTT. This sequence encodes CASSPMDRGGSPLHF.

This chain links TRBV20-1 with TRBJ2-3; 7 nucleotides match TRBD2. V gave up 3 bases and J gave up 9 bases; unmatched junction bases: 9. Germline CDR1 is DFQATT and CDR2 is SNEGSKA (reference sequence). The CDR3 has 13 residues. The CDR3 loop reads CSARGGWGATQYF. The CDR3 DNA reads TGCAGTGCTAGGGGAGGGTGGGGCGCCACGCAGTATTTT.

The chain couples TRBV18 to TRBJ2-6; 7 bases align to TRBD1. CDR3 length: 16 residues. After removal of 3 bases from V and 0 bases from J, the junction contained 2 bases not matched to a gene. CDR1 KGHSH and CDR2 LQKENI come from the germline V gene. DNA of the CDR3: TGTGCCAGCTCACCGACAGGGAGCTCTGGGGCCAACGTCCTGACTTTC. Translated: CASSPTGSSGANVLTF.

This clonotype appeared a few times. CDR3 bases: TGTGCCAGCAGGCAAGTGCAAGCTTTCTTT. Its protein is CASRQVQAFF. This chain joins TRBV2 and TRBJ1-1; D gene unclear. Trimming cost V 6 bases and J 9 bases, with 8 bases left between them. Looked up from germline, CDR1 is SNHLY and CDR2 is FYNNEI. The CDR3 covers 10 residues.

Only a few counts were recorded for this clonotype. The chain uses TRBV3-1 and TRBJ1-1; D unclear. The CDR3 extends over 15 amino acids. CDR1 is LGHDT, CDR2 YNNKEL, per germline (reference sequence). V lost 0 bases to trimming and J lost 1 base, with 9 bases between them. The DNA for the CDR3 is TGTGCCAGCAGCCAAGATGCGATAAAGAACACTGAAGCTTTCTTT. It is translated as CASSQDAIKNTEAFF.

The J gene is TRBJ2-6, the V gene TRBV4-3, with TRBD1 as a possible D gene (6 bases). The CDR3 length is 17 residues. Trimming cost V 0 bases and J 4 bases, with 13 bases left between them. Germline V gene data show CDR1 as LGHNA and CDR2 as YSLEER. The CDR3 DNA sequence: TGCGCCAGCAGCCAAGAACTACAGGGCTCGGGGGCCAACGTCCTGACTTTC. Amino acids: CASSQELQGSGANVLTF.

This clonotype was observed a few times. The rearrangement joins TRBV24-1 to TRBJ2-3, with a possible D match to TRBD2 (6 bases). CDR3 length equals 16 residues. Germline CDR1 reads KGHDR; CDR2 reads SFDVKD. Trimming removed 4 bases from V and 6 bases from J, with 19 bases in between. The CDR3 here is CATSDSKPGVGDTQYF. DNA for the CDR3: TGTGCCACCAGTGACTCCAAGCCGGGGGTAGGGGATACGCAGTATTTT.

This clonotype was counted at least ten times. The rearrangement links TRBV20-1 to TRBJ1-5, with D perhaps TRBD1 (5 bases). The CDR3 loop spans 17 amino acids. Between the trimmed V and J ends, which lost 0 bases and 7 bases, there was a span of 22 bases. Germline assignment: CDR1 DFQATT and CDR2 SNEGSKA (reference sequence). The CDR3 loop is CSAREYGTSFSGQPQHF. The CDR3 DNA follows: TGCAGTGCTAGAGAATACGGGACTTCCTTTAGCGGGCAGCCCCAGCATTTT.

This clonotype has a handful of counts. This rearrangement joins TRBV29-1 to TRBJ2-3; D uncertain. The germline V gene has CDR1 SQVTM and CDR2 ANQGSEA. The CDR3 runs to 12 residues. The V gene lost 3 bases and the J gene lost 5 bases, with 9 bases spanning the gap. CDR3 sequence: CSVDVGRDTQYF. CDR3 sequence (DNA): TGCAGCGTTGATGTCGGGCGAGATACGCAGTATTTT.

V and J are TRBV9 and TRBJ1-6, with D uncertain. CDR3 length equals 15 residues. Germline V lookup: CDR1 SGDLS, CDR2 YYNGEE. Trimming left V 0 bases short and J 10 bases short, with 14 bases between. CDR3 protein: CASSVDEGGYSPLHF. Here the CDR3 DNA reads TGTGCCAGCAGCGTAGACGAGGGCGGGTACTCACCCCTCCACTTT.

This clonotype has only a few counts. In DNA form, the CDR3 reads TGCAGCGTTTGGGAACAGCCCCAGCATTTT. As protein: CSVWEQPQHF. The chain recombines TRBV29-1 with TRBJ1-5; D is unclear. The V end lost 5 bases, the J end lost 7 bases, and 6 bases lay between the germline ends. Germline V gives CDR1 SQVTM, CDR2 ANQGSEA. The CDR3 length is 10 residues.

This chain connects TRBV20-1 to TRBJ2-1; 11 positions agree with TRBD2. Germline-derived CDR1 and CDR2 are DFQATT and SNEGSKA (reference sequence). The CDR3 is 15 amino acids. V lost 1 base and J lost 9; bases outside the gene matches: 8. In DNA, the CDR3 is TGCAGTGCTAGAGGTTTAGCGGGAGGGCCTAGTGAGCAGTTCTTC. This codes for CSARGLAGGPSEQFF.

This sequence joins TRBV4-2 and TRBJ2-7; 9 bases match TRBD2. V dropped 1 base and J dropped 6; count of bases not matched to a gene: 7. The CDR3 extends over 15 amino acids. Germline-derived CDR1 and CDR2 are LGHNA and YNFKEQ. The chain's CDR3 is CASSQVAGATSEQYF. CDR3 sequence (DNA): TGTGCCAGCAGCCAAGTAGCGGGAGCAACTAGCGAGCAGTACTTC.

This clonotype was seen more than once but under ten times. A single base separates this from a much larger clone, so it may be a read error. This chain links TRBV7-9 with TRBJ1-5; D might be TRBD1 (6 bases). This CDR3 contains 14 residues. From germline, CDR1 is SEHNR and CDR2 FQNEAQ (reference sequence). CDR3 DNA: TGTGCCAGCAGCTCAGGAGGGGGGAATCAGCCCCAGAATTTT. It specifies CASSSGGGNQPQNF.

Only a few counts were recorded for this clonotype. The chain is built from TRBV27 and TRBJ2-6, with D possibly matching TRBD1 (5 bases). Per the germline V gene, CDR1 is MNHEY and CDR2 is SMNVEV (reference sequence). The CDR3 runs to 15 residues. Trimming cost V 3 bases and J 2 bases, with 8 bases left between them. The CDR3 bases are TGTGCCAGCAGTTTTGGGGCAGCTGGGGCCAACGTCCTGACTTTC. Protein sequence: CASSFGAAGANVLTF.

This clonotype was seen a few times. The gene calls are TRBV29-1 and TRBJ1-1; D not certain. Trimming pared 7 bases from V and 3 bases from J, leaving 18 bases between. The CDR3 length is 14 residues. Germline lookup yields CDR1 SQVTM and CDR2 ANQGSEA. In DNA form, the CDR3 reads TGCAGCGCCTCCCCGTCTTTACTGTACACTGAAGCTTTCTTT. Its protein product is CSASPSLLYTEAFF.

The rearrangement links TRBV20-1 to TRBJ1-2; D ambiguous. The ends were cut back, 3 bases at V and 4 bases at J, with 15 bases in the middle. The CDR3 is made up of 14 amino acids. Germline V gene data show CDR1 as DFQATT and CDR2 as SNEGSKA (reference sequence). This CDR3 reads CSARPPSGPYGYTF. The CDR3 DNA sequence: TGCAGTGCTAGGCCCCCCTCTGGGCCCTATGGCTACACCTTC.

This clonotype was found many times. J is TRBJ2-3 and V is TRBV20-1; 12 bases are shared with TRBD2. Germline loops: CDR1 DFQATT, CDR2 SNEGSKA (reference sequence). This CDR3 spans 14 amino acids. Trimming at V came to 5 bases and at J to 8 bases, leaving 8 bases not matched to a gene. The CDR3: CSARRTSGDGTQYF. For the CDR3, the DNA is TGCAGTGCTCGACGGACTAGCGGGGATGGTACGCAGTATTTT.

This clonotype has ten or more counts. This chain uses TRBV9 with TRBJ1-3; 8 bases are a match to TRBD1. CDR1 is SGDLS, CDR2 YYNGEE, per germline. With V trimmed by 0 bases and J by 2 bases, 4 bases remained unmatched. The CDR3 covers 16 residues. CDR3 sequence reads: CASSVDQGATGNTIYF. DNA for the CDR3: TGTGCCAGCAGCGTAGATCAGGGGGCAACTGGAAACACCATATATTTT.

The table lists this clonotype with a few counts. The CDR3 here is CASSLSGPRNNEQFF. The CDR3 nucleotides read TGCGCCAGCAGCTTGTCGGGTCCCCGAAACAATGAGCAGTTCTTC. This sequence joins TRBV5-1 and TRBJ2-1; D is ambiguous. Looked up from germline, CDR1 is SGHRS and CDR2 is YFSETQ. The CDR3 sequence is 15 residues long. V was pared by 1 base and J by 5 bases, with 13 bases between.

The CDR3 region has the DNA TGTGCCAGCAGCTACCCTAGCGGGAAGGGTGATGAGCAGTTCTTC. This gives the protein CASSYPSGKGDEQFF. The chain joins TRBV3-1 to TRBJ2-1; the match to TRBD2 covers 9 bases. Germline V gene lookup returns CDR1 LGHDT and CDR2 YNNKEL (reference sequence). The CDR3 covers 15 residues. The V gene end was trimmed by 5 bases and the J gene end by 8 bases; junction bases not matched to a gene: 10.

This clonotype has more than one count but fewer than ten. The V call is TRBV6-6, the J call TRBJ1-5, with D uncertain. Trimming removed 5 bases at V and 0 bases at J, with 8 bases between. The V gene's germline CDR1 is MNHNY and CDR2 SVGAGI (reference sequence). This CDR3 has 14 amino acids. The CDR3 DNA follows: TGTGCCAGCAGTGCCTTGGATAGCAATCAGCCCCAGCATTTT. This gives the protein CASSALDSNQPQHF.